This T cell receptor (beta chain) appears in the sequencing data of a study of T cell changes during pregnancy in multiple sclerosis. Comments on this clone: At one end the junction does not follow the germline gene, possibly because of a read error.

TCRdb's table, derived via immunoSEQ multiplex PCR, lists solely in-frame clones and lacks some. The data contain around 70,000 clones, around 92% of them singletons. The germline gives CDR1 SGHTA, CDR2 FQGTGA. This CDR3 has 13 residues. The chain uses TRBV7-3 and TRBJ1-1; D is unresolved. The starting material was peripheral blood, obtained before pregnancy. The receptor comes from a female donor with multiple sclerosis, enrolled in a pregnancy study. Here the CDR3 reads CASSLTEITEAFF. CDR3 DNA: TGTGCCAGCAGCTTAACGGAGATCACTGAGGCTTTCTTT.